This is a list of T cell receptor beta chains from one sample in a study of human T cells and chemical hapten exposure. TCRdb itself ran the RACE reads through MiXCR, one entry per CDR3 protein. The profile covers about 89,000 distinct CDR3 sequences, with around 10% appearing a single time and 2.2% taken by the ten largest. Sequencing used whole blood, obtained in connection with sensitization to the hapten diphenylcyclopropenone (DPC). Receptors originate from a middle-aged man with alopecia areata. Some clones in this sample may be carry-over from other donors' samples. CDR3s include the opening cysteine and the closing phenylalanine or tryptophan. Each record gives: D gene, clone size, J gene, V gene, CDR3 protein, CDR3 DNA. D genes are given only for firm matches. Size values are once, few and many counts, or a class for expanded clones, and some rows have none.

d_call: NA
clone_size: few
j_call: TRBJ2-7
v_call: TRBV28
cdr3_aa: CASSLSGYEQYF
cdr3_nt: TGTGCCAGCAGTTTGTCGGGGTACGAGCAGTACTTC

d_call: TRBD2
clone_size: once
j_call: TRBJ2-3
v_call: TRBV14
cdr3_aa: CASSQVGLAGGGVTQYF
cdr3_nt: TGTGCCAGCAGCCAAGTTGGACTAGCGGGAGGTGGTGTTACGCAGTATTTT

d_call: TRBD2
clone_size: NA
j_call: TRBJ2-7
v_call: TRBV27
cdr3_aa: CASSTNPGLAGSEQYF
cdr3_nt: TGTGCCAGCAGTACAAATCCCGGCCTAGCGGGATCCGAGCAGTACTTC

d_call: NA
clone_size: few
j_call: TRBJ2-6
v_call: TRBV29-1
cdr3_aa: CSVSRGEGAGANVLTF
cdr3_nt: TGCAGCGTAAGTCGAGGGGAAGGAGCTGGGGCCAACGTCCTGACTTTC

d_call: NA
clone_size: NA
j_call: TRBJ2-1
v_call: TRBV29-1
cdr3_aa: CSVEGPSRIGVQFF
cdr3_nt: TGCAGCGTTGAAGGTCCCTCGAGGATCGGGGTGCAGTTCTTC

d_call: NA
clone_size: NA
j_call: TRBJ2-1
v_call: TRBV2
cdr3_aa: CASRTEAYNEQFF
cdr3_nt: TGTGCCAGCCGGACGGAGGCCTACAATGAGCAGTTCTTC

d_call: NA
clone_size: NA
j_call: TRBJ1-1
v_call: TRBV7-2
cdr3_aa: CASSLRRANTEAFF
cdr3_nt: TGTGCCAGCAGCTTACGCAGGGCGAACACTGAAGCTTTCTTT

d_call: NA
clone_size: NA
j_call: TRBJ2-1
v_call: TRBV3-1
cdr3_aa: CASSQDLGDEQFF
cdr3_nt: TGTGCCAGCAGCCAAGATCTTGGGGATGAGCAGTTCTTC

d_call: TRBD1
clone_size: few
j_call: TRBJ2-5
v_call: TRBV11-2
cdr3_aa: CASSSGQGGSETQYF
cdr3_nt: TGTGCCAGCAGCTCAGGACAGGGGGGATCGGAGACCCAGTACTTC

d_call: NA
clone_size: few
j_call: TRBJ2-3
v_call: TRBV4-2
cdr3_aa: CASSQGTLADTQYF
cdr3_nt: TGTGCCAGCAGCCAAGGGACGTTGGCAGATACGCAGTATTTT

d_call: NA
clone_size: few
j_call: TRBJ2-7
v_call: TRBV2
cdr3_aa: CASTPAGSTYEQYF
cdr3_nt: TGTGCCAGCACCCCGGCCGGGTCTACGTACGAGCAGTACTTC

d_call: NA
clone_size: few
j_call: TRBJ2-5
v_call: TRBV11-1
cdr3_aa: CASSYRRQETQYF
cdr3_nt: TGTGCCAGCAGCTACCGACGGCAAGAGACCCAGTACTTC

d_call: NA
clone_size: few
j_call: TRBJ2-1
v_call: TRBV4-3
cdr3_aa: CASSQDSVRENNEQFF
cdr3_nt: TGCGCCAGCAGCCAAGATTCCGTCCGGGAGAACAATGAGCAGTTCTTC

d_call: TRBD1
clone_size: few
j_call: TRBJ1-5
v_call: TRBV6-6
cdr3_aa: CASSSGGQGGPQPQHF
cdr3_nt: TGTGCCAGCAGTTCCGGAGGACAGGGAGGACCTCAGCCCCAGCATTTT

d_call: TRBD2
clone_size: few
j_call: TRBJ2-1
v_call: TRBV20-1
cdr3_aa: CSASGTSGRGYNEQFF
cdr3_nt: TGCAGTGCTTCCGGGACTAGCGGGAGGGGATACAATGAGCAGTTCTTC

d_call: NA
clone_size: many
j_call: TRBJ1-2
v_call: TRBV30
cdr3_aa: CGTSNYGYTF
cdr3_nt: TGTGGGACGTCTAACTATGGCTACACCTTC

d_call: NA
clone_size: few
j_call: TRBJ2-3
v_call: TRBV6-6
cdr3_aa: CASVGGRGQRGLRADTQYF
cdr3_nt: TGTGCCAGCGTGGGGGGCAGGGGACAACGGGGACTAAGGGCAGATACGCAGTATTTT

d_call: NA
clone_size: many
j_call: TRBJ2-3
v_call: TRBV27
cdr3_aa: CASSLKAPSTDTQYF
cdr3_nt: TGTGCCAGCAGTTTGAAGGCCCCTAGCACAGATACGCAGTATTTT

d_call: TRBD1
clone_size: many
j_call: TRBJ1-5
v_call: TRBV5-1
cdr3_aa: CASSLGDRVGNQPQHF
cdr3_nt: TGCGCCAGCAGCTTGGGGGACAGGGTTGGCAATCAGCCCCAGCATTTT

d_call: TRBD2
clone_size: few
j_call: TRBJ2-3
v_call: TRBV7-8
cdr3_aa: CASSFSGIITDTQYF
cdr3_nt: TGTGCCAGCAGCTTCAGCGGGATCATCACAGATACGCAGTATTTT

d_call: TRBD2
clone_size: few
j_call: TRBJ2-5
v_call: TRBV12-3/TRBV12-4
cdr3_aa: CASSLLAGVGEETQYF
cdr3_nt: TGTGCCAGCAGTTTACTAGCGGGAGTTGGGGAAGAGACCCAGTACTTC

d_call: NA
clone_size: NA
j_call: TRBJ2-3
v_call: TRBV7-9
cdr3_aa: CASSLEWADTQYF
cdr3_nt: TGTGCCAGCAGCTTAGAATGGGCAGATACGCAGTATTTT

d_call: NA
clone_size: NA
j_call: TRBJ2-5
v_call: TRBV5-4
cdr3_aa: CASSLDLSTYQETQYF
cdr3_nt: TGTGCCAGCAGCTTGGACCTATCTACGTACCAAGAGACCCAGTACTTC

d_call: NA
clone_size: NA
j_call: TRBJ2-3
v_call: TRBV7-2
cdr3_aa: CASSQGLGSTDTQYF
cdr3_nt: TGTGCCAGCAGTCAGGGACTGGGTAGCACAGATACGCAGTATTTT

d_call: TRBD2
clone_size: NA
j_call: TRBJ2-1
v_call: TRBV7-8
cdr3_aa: CASSYPLGGLAGYEQFF
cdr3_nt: TGTGCCAGCAGCTACCCCCTTGGAGGACTAGCGGGTTATGAGCAATTCTTC

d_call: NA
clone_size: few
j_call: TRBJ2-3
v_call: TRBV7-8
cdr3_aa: CASSLRGRSRSTDTQYF
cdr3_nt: TGTGCCAGCAGCTTACGGGGGAGAAGTCGTAGCACAGATACGCAGTATTTT